The clone carrying this TCR beta chain counts as medium-sized (0.01 to 0.1%) by frequency. What it binds is unknown. The record originates from a study of human CD8 memory T cell subsets. UMI-labeled 5' RACE yielded the TCR beta libraries. With the 5' RACE reads reprocessed, TCRdb shows one record per CDR3 protein and no DNA. This listing includes under 5,000 distinct CDR3 sequences. The authors isolated the PBMC from buffy coats of healthy donors. Total CD8+ T cells were enriched by negative magnetic separation. Points from the study as a whole: The stem-like memory T cell repertoire shared very little with the precursor exhausted T cell repertoire. Similarly high diversity was seen in stem-like memory and precursor exhausted T cells, but not in effector memory cells.

The germline V gene has CDR1 LGHNA and CDR2 YNFKEQ. The CDR3 loop spans 15 amino acids. Sequencing was performed on CD8+ T cells from PBMCs. The rearrangement links TRBV4-2 to TRBJ1-6; there is no DNA to check the TCRdb D call of TRBD1. The source of this sequence is a human donor in good health. CDR3 loop: CASSQPRQGNSPLHF.